This TCR beta chain derives from a study of blood T cell repertoires in COVID-19. Across the study: Sites across the United States, Italy and Spain contributed samples from acute and convalescent COVID-19.

The germline V gene has CDR1 SGHRS and CDR2 YFSETQ. V lost 2 bases, J lost 1 base, and 9 bases lay in between. The CDR3 consists of 14 residues. Source study methods: Reference gene primers were amplified, and this amplification served to estimate nucleated cell counts. The protocol was immunoSEQ multiplex PCR, while the TCRdb copy is restricted to in-frame clones and leaves out a portion. For V, J and clone size, that table is used; D and trimming come from the DNA. The profile shows 150,000 or so clones, about nine tenths of them singletons. The origin of this receptor is a woman between 70 and 85 years old with acute or convalescent COVID-19. This chain joins TRBV5-1 and TRBJ1-1; D gene uncertain. What was sequenced was peripheral blood. As DNA, the CDR3 is TGCGCCAGCAGCTTCCTAGGTCAGAACACTGAAGCTTTCTTT. It yields the protein CASSFLGQNTEAFF.